This T cell receptor beta chain came from a study of control samples from healthy donors and cancer patients. Profiling relied on immunoSEQ multiplex PCR, and the TCRdb table lists in-frame clones only, not all of them. In the table there are 150,000 to 200,000 clones, 90% of which are singletons. This CDR3 has 14 amino acids. The receptor was derived from a woman aged 50 to 60 in good health. The V and J genes are TRBV5-3 and TRBJ2-3, with 8 bases that match TRBD2. TRBV5-3 is treated as an ORF (open reading frame) with a function not yet certain. The sample comprised blood. The CDR3 region is CVGTSGGGADTQYF. The CDR3 region has the DNA TGTGTCGGAACTAGCGGCGGGGGCGCGGATACGCAGTATTTT.